Here is one T cell receptor (beta chain) with its context. Its matching antigen is unknown. This CDR3 has 15 residues. Per the germline V gene, CDR1 is SEHNR and CDR2 is FQNEAQ (reference sequence). Trimming at V came to 1 base and at J to 4 bases, leaving 3 bases not matched to a gene. The entry originates in a study of blood T cells in healthy people across ages. Together with a sample-barcoded 5' primer, a J-beta primer mix was included in a second PCR lasting about 7 to 12 cycles. The template-switch adaptor was a 5' adaptor with 12 random nucleotides. It tagged each cDNA molecule. At least 3 million CDR3-containing paired-end reads were obtained per sample. TCRdb processed the 5' RACE reads anew with MiXCR; each CDR3 protein has one entry. Of 650,000 to 800,000 distinct CDR3 sequences listed, around two fifths are singletons. Notes on the study in general: PBMC samples, being unsorted, prevented any conclusive comparison of naive and antigen-experienced cells.

Sequencing was done on a sample of blood. The chain links TRBV7-9 to TRBJ2-5, with 10 nucleotides matching TRBD1. This sequence originates from a man in his fifties or sixties in good health. CDR3 DNA sequence: TGTGCCAGCAGCTTAGGGGACAGGGGAGGAGAGACCCAGTACTTC. Translating gives CASSLGDRGGETQYF.